This T cell receptor beta chain came from a study of T cell responses to AZD1222 COVID-19 vaccine. Germline CDR1 GTSNPN, CDR2 SVGIG (reference sequence). The germline V and J ends were trimmed by 4 bases and 1 base, with 13 bases remaining between them. CDR3 length: 14 residues. Generated by immunoSEQ multiplex PCR, the TCRdb table keeps only in-frame clones and is missing some. The sample yields approximately 150,000 clones, more than 85% seen once. This specimen consisted of peripheral blood, obtained on day 0 of AZD1222 vaccination. The clonotype comes from an adult in good health. The chain couples TRBV30 to TRBJ1-1, with D uncertain. CDR3 loop: CAWNLGPGNTEAFF. CDR3 bases: TGTGCCTGGAATCTCGGACCGGGGAACACTGAAGCTTTCTTT.